This T cell receptor beta chain originates from a study of blood T cells in healthy people across ages. CDR1 and CDR2 (germline): MNHNY, SVGAGI (reference sequence). Trimming took 7 bases from V and 4 from J; bases not matched to a gene: 10. This CDR3 has 15 residues. For the second PCR, which ran for about 7 to 11 cycles, a sample-barcoded 5' primer and a J-beta primer mix were used. TCRdb processed the 5' RACE reads anew with MiXCR; each CDR3 protein has one entry. The table includes about 1.4 million distinct CDR3 sequences, 55% to 75% detected once. This receptor was identified in a young man in good health. The V call is TRBV6-6, the J call TRBJ1-2, with 9 nucleotides matching TRBD1. Sequenced sample: blood. The DNA of the CDR3 is TGTGCCAGCACCCAGGTTCGGACAGGGGCCTATGGCTACACCTTC. This gives the protein CASTQVRTGAYGYTF.